These 24 T cell receptor beta chains share one sample of origin, sequenced in a study of cytomegalovirus exposure and HLA in healthy donors. 60 Vbeta and 13 Jbeta primers were used in PCR. Sequencing used immunoSEQ multiplex PCR; TCRdb keeps in-frame clones, though not all of them. The sample includes approximately 77,000 clones, 60% to 85% seen only once; the top ten take approximately 4.4%. Sample: PBMCs. All receptors derive from a man in his forties or fifties in good health and CMV-seronegative.

This clone was picked up a small number of times. V and J are TRBV28 and TRBJ1-5; TRBD1 matches 7 bases. Trimming cost V 3 bases and J 0 bases; bases outside gene matches: 2. Looked up from germline, CDR1 is MDHEN and CDR2 is SYDVKM. This CDR3 is built from 15 residues. Written as DNA, the CDR3 is TGTGCCAGCAGTTTGGACAGGAATAGCAATCAGCCCCAGCATTTT. It translates to CASSLDRNSNQPQHF.

This rearrangement joins TRBV5-8 to TRBJ1-2, with 10 bases fitting TRBD1. V lost 0 bases and J lost 7; bases outside the gene matches: 9. CDR1 is SGHTS, CDR2 YDEGEE, per germline. CDR3 size: 16 residues. The CDR3 protein is CASSLEIGTGDGGYTF. DNA of the CDR3: TGTGCCAGCAGCTTGGAAATCGGGACAGGGGATGGTGGCTACACCTTC. The entire variable domain, with the rest obtained from reference TRBV5-8 and TRBJ1-2, is as follows: EAGVTQSPTHLIKTRGQQATLRCSPISGHTSVYWYQQALGLGLQFLLWYDEGEERNRGNFPPRFSGRQFPNYSSELNVNALELEDSALYLCASSLEIGTGDGGYTFGSGTRLTVV.

This clone was detected only a few times. At the DNA level, this CDR3 is encoded by other sequences in the same sample as well. The genes are TRBV6-5 and TRBJ1-5, with 9 bases aligning to TRBD1. This CDR3 has 15 residues. J gave up 1 base and V 5 bases, and 3 bases lay outside the gene matches. Germline V gene lookup returns CDR1 MNHEY and CDR2 SVGAGI. Here the CDR3 DNA reads TGTGCCAGCAGTAGGGACAGGGAAAGCAATCAGCCCCAGCATTTT. Amino acid sequence: CASSRDRESNQPQHF.

This chain connects TRBV19 to TRBJ1-4; a possible D gene is TRBD1 (5 bases). Trimming took 7 bases from V and 8 from J, leaving 14 bases between them. This CDR3 has 13 residues. Germline V gene lookup returns CDR1 LNHDA and CDR2 SQIVND (reference sequence). In DNA, the CDR3 is TGTGCCAGTACCCACGCGACAGAAGAAAAACTGTTTTTT. It specifies CASTHATEEKLFF. Complete variable domain (other parts from reference TRBV19 and TRBJ1-4): DGGITQSPKYLFRKEGQNVTLSCEQNLNHDAMYWYRQDPGQGLRLIYYSQIVNDFQKGDIAEGYSVSREKKESFPLTVTSAQKNPTAFYLCASTHATEEKLFFGSGTQLSVL.

This clone was counted between two and nine times. CDR3 nucleotides: TGTGCCAGCAGCTTCGTCCCGGGACAGGGAAACGAGCAGTACTTC. This translates into CASSFVPGQGNEQYF. J is TRBJ2-7 and V is TRBV27; 9 bases map to TRBD1. The CDR3 contains 15 residues. The V and J ends lost 6 bases and 5 bases, in that order; junction bases with no gene match: 11. Germline CDR1 reads MNHEY; CDR2 reads SMNVEV (reference sequence).

The sample holds a few counts of this clone. The CDR3: CASSLEGTVSEKLFF. The CDR3 DNA reads TGCGCCAGCAGCTTGGAGGGGACAGTGAGTGAAAAACTGTTTTTT. The chain recombines TRBV5-1 with TRBJ1-4; 7 bases line up with TRBD1. V was pared by 0 bases and J by 7 bases, with 6 bases of the junction left unmatched. The CDR3 runs to 15 residues. CDR1 and CDR2 from the germline V gene are SGHRS and YFSETQ.

This clone has more than one count but fewer than ten. CDR3 in amino acids: CAGGLAVYNEQFF. CDR3 nucleotide sequence: TGTGCCGGAGGACTAGCCGTCTACAATGAGCAGTTCTTC. The chain couples TRBV30 to TRBJ2-1, with TRBD2 identical over 8 bases. V shed 8 bases, J shed 3 bases, and the junction held 6 bases outside the gene matches. CDR3 length: 13 amino acids. Germline CDR1 and CDR2: GTSNPN and SVGIG (reference sequence).

The chain joins TRBV5-8 to TRBJ2-1; possible D gene TRBD2, 6 bases. Trimming removed 0 bases at V and 7 bases at J, with 14 bases between. CDR1 is SGHTS and CDR2 is YDEGEE in the germline V gene. The CDR3 sequence is 15 residues long. CDR3 in amino acids: CASSLEGLKGNEQFF. The CDR3 DNA is TGTGCCAGCAGCTTGGAGGGACTTAAGGGGAATGAGCAGTTCTTC.

The V gene is TRBV29-1, the J gene TRBJ2-5; the match to TRBD2 covers 9 bases. V shed 6 bases and J 5 bases; nucleotides not matched to a gene: 16. The CDR3 covers 16 residues. Looked up from germline, CDR1 is SQVTM and CDR2 is ANQGSEA. The CDR3 loop is CSVPIAGGGSLETQYF. CDR3 bases: TGCAGCGTCCCAATCGCGGGAGGGGGGAGCCTCGAGACCCAGTACTTC.

The chain employs TRBV6-4 and TRBJ2-1; TRBD2 agrees at 10 bases. The CDR3 totals 15 residues. Trimming took 4 bases from V and 7 from J; bases not matched to a gene: 7. Germline CDR1 MRHNA, CDR2 SNTAGT. The CDR3 DNA reads as TGTGCCAGCAGTGTCGCTAGCGGGAGAGGGAATGAGCAGTTCTTC. Protein sequence: CASSVASGRGNEQFF.

This rearrangement joins TRBV4-2 to TRBJ1-5, with D maybe TRBD1 (6 bases). From germline, CDR1 is LGHNA and CDR2 YNFKEQ. Deletions cut 1 base from V and 2 bases from J, with 9 bases between. This CDR3 has 15 residues. CDR3 sequence (DNA): TGTGCCAGCAGCCAAGGCAGGGGCGGCAATCAGCCCCAGCATTTT. Translating gives CASSQGRGGNQPQHF.

The chain combines TRBV6-1 with TRBJ2-5; TRBD2 might be the D (5 bases). CDR3 length equals 14 residues. Per germline, CDR1 MNHNS and CDR2 SASEGT. V lost 5 bases and J lost 5, with 15 bases in between. CDR3 sequence: CASSSRKPGETQYF. CDR3 in DNA: TGTGCCAGCAGTAGCCGCAAGCCGGGGGAGACCCAGTACTTC.

This clone has a handful of counts. CDR3 sequence: CASSLGLGQESNQPQHF. Here the CDR3 DNA reads TGTGCCAGCAGCTTAGGGCTGGGACAGGAGAGCAATCAGCCCCAGCATTTT. The V and J genes are TRBV7-6 and TRBJ1-5, with TRBD1 matching over 8 bases. The CDR3 sequence is 17 residues long. V trimming: 1 base; J trimming: 1 base; junction bases outside the gene matches: 6. Germline loops: CDR1 SGHVS, CDR2 FNYEAQ.

The chain joins TRBV6-5 to TRBJ2-7; weak D call: TRBD2 (6 bases). The germline V gene encodes CDR1 MNHEY and CDR2 SVGAGI. This CDR3 region has 14 residues. Trimming took off 6 bases at V and 4 bases at J, with 16 bases between the two ends. The CDR3 region has the DNA TGTGCCAGCAGCACCAGGAGGGGCGGGTACGAGCAGTACTTC. Its translation is CASSTRRGGYEQYF.

This clone was counted only a few times. This chain joins TRBV5-1 and TRBJ1-2; D not certain. Trimming left V 0 bases short and J 4 bases short, with 13 bases between. The CDR3 contains 15 residues. CDR1 is SGHRS, CDR2 YFSETQ, per germline. The CDR3 here is CASSLDMGGSYGYTF. In DNA, the CDR3 is TGCGCCAGCAGCTTGGATATGGGCGGGTCCTATGGCTACACCTTC.

The sample holds a few counts of this clone. This chain's CDR3 is CASSLPGLASYEQYF. CDR3 DNA sequence: TGTGCCAGCAGCTTACCGGGACTAGCGAGCTACGAGCAGTACTTC. V gene TRBV5-4 combines with J gene TRBJ2-7; TRBD2 matches at 10 bases. V dropped 2 bases and J dropped 3; count of bases not matched to a gene: 5. Per germline, CDR1 SGHNT and CDR2 YYREEE (reference sequence). The CDR3 is 15 amino acids.

The V gene is TRBV6-1, the J gene TRBJ2-7; TRBD1 aligns across 7 bases. The CDR3 covers 13 residues. CDR1 and CDR2 from the germline V gene are MNHNS and SASEGT. After removal of 7 bases from V and 7 bases from J, the junction contained 10 bases not matched to a gene. CDR3 in amino acids: CASIRDSVGEQYF. DNA of the CDR3: TGTGCCAGCATCCGGGACAGCGTAGGAGAGCAGTACTTC.

V is TRBV30 and J is TRBJ2-5; D is undetermined. In germline, CDR1 is GTSNPN, CDR2 SVGIG (reference sequence). The CDR3 has 13 amino acids. V lost 7 bases to trimming and J lost 4 bases, with 16 bases between them. The CDR3 region is CAFLSAGGETQYF. The DNA of the CDR3 is TGTGCCTTTTTATCCGCCGGTGGAGAGACCCAGTACTTC.

This clone occurred a few times. V and J are TRBV7-2 and TRBJ2-5; 15 bases match TRBD2. This CDR3 has 15 residues. The germline V gene has CDR1 SGHTA and CDR2 FQGNSA. V lost 5 bases, J lost 5 bases, and 3 bases stayed unmatched. CDR3 coding DNA: TGTGCCAGCAGCCTTGGGACTAGCGGGAGGGAGACCCAGTACTTC. It encodes CASSLGTSGRETQYF.

The chain is built from TRBV2 and TRBJ1-5; 7 nucleotides align to TRBD1. This CDR3 is built from 13 residues. CDR1 is SNHLY and CDR2 is FYNNEI in the germline V gene. Trimming at V came to 5 bases and at J to 6 bases, leaving 4 bases not matched to a gene. CDR3 in amino acids: CASSTTGSQPQHF. CDR3 bases: TGTGCCAGCAGTACGACAGGGAGTCAGCCCCAGCATTTT.

The chain couples TRBV7-9 to TRBJ2-1; D is unclear. Trimming took 5 bases from V and 4 from J, leaving 9 bases between them. This CDR3 has 13 residues. Germline-derived CDR1 and CDR2 are SEHNR and FQNEAQ (reference sequence). CDR3 DNA sequence: TGTGCCAGCAGCGTAAAGACTTACAATGAGCAGTTCTTC. This gives the protein CASSVKTYNEQFF.

This clone occurred a few times. The chain carries TRBV7-2 and TRBJ1-5; 9 bases align to TRBD1. From germline, CDR1 is SGHTA and CDR2 FQGNSA. CDR3 length: 14 residues. V gave up 4 bases and J gave up 4 bases; unmatched junction bases: 2. CDR3: CASSWTGDNQPQHF. CDR3 nucleotide sequence: TGTGCCAGCAGCTGGACAGGGGATAATCAGCCCCAGCATTTT.

The rearrangement uses TRBV30 and TRBJ2-3; weak D call: TRBD2 (6 bases). V was shortened by 1 base and J by 1 base, with 15 bases between the two germline ends. The CDR3 covers 16 residues. Germline V CDR1 and CDR2: GTSNPN, SVGIG (reference sequence). The CDR3: CAWSGGLGTGTDTQYF. CDR3 sequence (DNA): TGTGCCTGGAGTGGAGGGCTCGGGACTGGCACAGATACGCAGTATTTT.

This clone was detected only once. The chain couples TRBV11-1 to TRBJ1-3; possibly TRBD1 for D (6 bases). V shed 5 bases and J shed 3 bases, with 11 bases lying between them. The CDR3 consists of 14 residues. CDR1 and CDR2 (germline): SGHAT, FQDESV (reference sequence). CDR3 loop: CASSHTGFGNTIYF. DNA of the CDR3: TGTGCCAGCAGCCACACAGGGTTTGGAAACACCATATATTTT.